Included here is one T cell receptor (beta chain) sequence, with context. The antigen is unknown. The data stem from a study of T cell responses to AZD1222 COVID-19 vaccine. Overall study results and limits: Baseline serology detected seropositivity in only a handful of AZD1222 recipients.

Clones were read by immunoSEQ multiplex PCR, and TCRdb kept only the in-frame ones, dropping some. In the table there are 160,000 or so clones, about 91% of which are singletons. Germline V gene sequence: CDR1 MNHEY, CDR2 SVGEGT. This CDR3 comprises 17 residues. With V trimmed by 4 bases and J by 6 bases, 18 bases remained unmatched. The TCR was taken from an adult in good health. The sequencing here drew on peripheral blood, taken on day 0 of MenACWY control vaccination. V and J are TRBV6-2 or TRBV6-3 and TRBJ2-7; 7 bases agree with TRBD2. CDR3 sequence: CASSSISVPAGLGEQYF. The CDR3 DNA follows: TGTGCCAGCAGTTCAATTTCCGTCCCAGCGGGATTAGGCGAGCAGTACTTC.